The 2 T cell receptor beta chains below all came from one sample that was sequenced in a study of T-cell memory formation after mild COVID-19. TCRdb independently ran MiXCR on the 5' RACE reads; one entry per CDR3 protein. The sample carries hundreds of thousands of distinct CDR3 sequences, less than 25% recorded once. Sequenced sample: PBMCs or a T cell subset sorted from them (not recorded which). The receptor set was obtained from a man aged 18 to 29 who had mild COVID-19 (a few samples of this study predate the infection). Cell type and time point are not known.

Only a few counts were recorded for this clonotype. The V and J genes are TRBV20-1 and TRBJ2-5, with TRBD2 matching over 12 bases. After removal of 6 bases from V and 5 bases from J, the junction contained 10 bases not matched to a gene. The CDR3 loop spans 15 amino acids. Germline CDR1 is DFQATT and CDR2 is SNEGSKA (reference sequence). The CDR3: CSAPASGGAWETQYF. The DNA of the CDR3 is TGCAGTGCACCGGCTAGCGGGGGGGCTTGGGAGACCCAGTACTTC.

This sequence joins TRBV28 and TRBJ2-5; 9 positions agree with TRBD1. Germline V CDR1 and CDR2: MDHEN, SYDVKM. V gave up 7 bases and J gave up 5 bases; unmatched junction bases: 8. The CDR3 has 14 residues. As DNA, the CDR3 is TGTGCCAGCACCCGAGGGACAGGGTACGAGACCCAGTACTTC. Its translation: CASTRGTGYETQYF.